The rows below give T cell receptor beta chains drawn from one sample of a study of T cells in narcolepsy. TCRdb's copy holds only in-frame clones and misses some; the assay was immunoSEQ multiplex PCR. The sample contains roughly 34,000 clones, under 90% of which appear only once. The sample was CD45RA- memory CD4+ T cells from PBMCs. These receptors originate from a human donor with narcolepsy. CDR3s include the opening cysteine and the closing phenylalanine or tryptophan. Each record gives: clone size, V gene, D gene, J gene, CDR3 protein, CDR3 DNA. A D gene is named only where the DNA matches it firmly. Size is omitted from some rows. Given values are once, few, many or a class for expanded clones.

-	TRBV14	-	TRBJ1-6	CASSQERDSPLHF	TGTGCCAGCAGCCAAGAGAGGGATTCACCCCTCCACTTT
-	TRBV9	-	TRBJ2-7	CASSVAPLTRTGAGGEQYF	TGTGCCAGCAGCGTAGCCCCTCTCACAAGGACAGGGGCGGGGGGCGAGCAGTACTTC
-	TRBV5-1	TRBD2	TRBJ2-7	CASSTGLAGEYEQYF	TGCGCCAGCAGCACGGGACTAGCGGGGGAATACGAGCAGTACTTC
-	TRBV9	-	TRBJ1-2	CASSVDRDGYTF	TGTGCCAGCAGCGTAGACAGGGATGGCTACACCTTC
-	TRBV29-1	-	TRBJ2-3	CSVNQELDTDTQYF	TGCAGCGTCAATCAGGAGTTAGACACAGATACGCAGTATTTT
-	TRBV5-4	-	TRBJ2-1	CASIRDTGDEQFF	TGTGCCAGCATCCGGGACACTGGCGATGAGCAGTTCTTC
-	TRBV6-5	-	TRBJ1-2	CASSYHQDYGYTF	TGTGCCAGCAGTTACCATCAGGACTATGGCTACACCTTC
-	TRBV25-1	-	TRBJ2-3	CASSDQGYTDTQYF	TGTGCCAGCAGTGACCAGGGTTATACAGATACGCAGTATTTT
few	TRBV7-3	TRBD1	TRBJ2-2	CASSSPPGQGANTGELFF	TGTGCCAGCAGCTCCCCACCGGGACAGGGTGCAAACACCGGGGAGCTGTTTTTT
-	TRBV7-9	TRBD1	TRBJ2-2	CASRTGDSPSTGELFF	TGTGCCAGCAGGACAGGGGACAGCCCAAGTACCGGGGAGCTGTTTTTT
-	TRBV6-1	TRBD1	TRBJ1-1	CASSESGTARTTEAFF	TGTGCCAGCAGTGAATCCGGGACAGCGAGGACCACTGAAGCTTTCTTT
-	TRBV6-6	-	TRBJ2-1	CASGMGNEQFF	TGTGCCAGCGGGATGGGGAATGAGCAGTTCTTC
-	TRBV7-6	TRBD1	TRBJ1-3	CASSFSGTGSGNTIYF	TGTGCCAGCAGCTTTTCCGGGACAGGGTCTGGAAACACCATATATTTT
-	TRBV9	TRBD2	TRBJ2-3	CASSAVAGGLSDTQYF	TGTGCCAGCAGCGCAGTAGCGGGGGGGTTAAGCGATACGCAGTATTTT
once	TRBV28	-	TRBJ2-7	CASSTPGIYEQYF	TGTGCCAGCAGTACGCCGGGTATTTACGAGCAGTACTTC
-	TRBV19	-	TRBJ1-2	CASSTHGRVRTF	TGTGCCAGTAGTACCCACGGACGGGTACGTACCTTC
-	TRBV19	-	TRBJ1-2	CASEDRPKSGYTF	TGTGCCAGTGAAGACAGGCCGAAAAGTGGCTACACCTTC
-	TRBV10-2	TRBD2	TRBJ2-2	CASRGSVGGGAGELFF	TGCGCCAGCAGAGGATCGGTCGGCGGGGGGGCCGGGGAGCTGTTTTTT
-	TRBV6-1	TRBD1	TRBJ2-7	CASSAPGQGVYEQYF	TGTGCCAGCAGTGCCCCGGGACAGGGCGTCTACGAGCAGTACTTC
-	TRBV7-2	TRBD2	TRBJ2-3	CASSHTSGGRDTQYF	TGTGCCAGCAGTCATACTAGCGGGGGGCGAGATACGCAGTATTTT
-	TRBV28	-	TRBJ2-6	CASSLAGRGESGANVLTF	TGTGCCAGCAGTTTAGCAGGCAGGGGTGAGTCTGGGGCCAACGTCCTGACTTTC
-	TRBV6-1	-	TRBJ1-1	CAISESLGRTNTEAFF	TGTGCCATCAGTGAGTCTTTAGGCAGGACGAACACTGAAGCTTTCTTT
-	TRBV28	-	TRBJ2-7	CASSRGTYEQYF	TGTGCCAGCAGTAGGGGGACCTACGAGCAGTACTTC
few	TRBV29-1	-	TRBJ1-2	CSVESGGVYSGRGYTF	TGCAGCGTTGAATCCGGGGGCGTCTATTCTGGGCGAGGCTACACCTTC
-	TRBV21-1	-	TRBJ2-2	CASNQRAANTGELFF	TGTGCCAGCAACCAAAGGGCAGCGAACACCGGGGAGCTGTTTTTT
-	TRBV7-3	TRBD2	TRBJ2-1	CASSPGTSGGEQFF	TGTGCCAGCAGCCCCGGGACTAGCGGAGGCGAGCAGTTCTTC
few	TRBV5-1	TRBD2	TRBJ2-1	CASSPSPTSGGEQFF	TGCGCCAGCAGCCCCTCCCCGACTAGCGGGGGCGAGCAGTTCTTC
-	TRBV28	-	TRBJ1-6	CASSLEQSSYNSPLHF	TGTGCCAGCAGTTTAGAGCAGAGCTCCTATAATTCACCCCTCCACTTT
-	TRBV5-6	-	TRBJ1-5	CASSLYWRGVGVSNQPQHF	TGTGCCAGCAGCTTGTATTGGAGGGGGGTTGGGGTCAGCAATCAGCCCCAGCATTTT
-	TRBV5-4	-	TRBJ2-1	CASSSRGLGISEQFF	TGTGCCAGCAGCTCTCGGGGGTTGGGAATAAGTGAGCAGTTCTTC
-	TRBV5-1	-	TRBJ2-3	CASSLGDHPSTDTQYF	TGCGCCAGCAGCTTGGGGGACCACCCTAGCACAGATACGCAGTATTTT
-	TRBV5-4	-	TRBJ1-6	CASSLGVRSPLHF	TGTGCCAGCAGCTTAGGTGTCCGGTCACCCCTCCACTTT
once	TRBV27	-	TRBJ1-1	CASKPLANTEAFF	TGTGCCAGCAAGCCACTTGCGAACACTGAAGCTTTCTTT
-	TRBV6-5	-	TRBJ2-1	CASKRKGVGNEQFF	TGTGCCAGCAAAAGGAAGGGGGTCGGCAATGAGCAGTTCTTC
few	TRBV6-1	-	TRBJ1-3	CASSQTHSGNTIYF	TGTGCCAGCAGTCAGACCCACTCTGGAAACACCATATATTTT
-	TRBV2	-	TRBJ2-7	CASRGRGGGPYEQYF	TGTGCCAGCAGGGGCCGGGGCGGGGGCCCATACGAGCAGTACTTC
-	TRBV4-3	TRBD2	TRBJ2-3	CASSQELATDTQYF	TGCGCCAGCAGCCAAGAACTAGCGACAGATACGCAGTATTTT
-	TRBV6-1	-	TRBJ1-4	CASSETWGKLFF	TGTGCCAGCAGTGAAACTTGGGGAAAACTGTTTTTT
once	TRBV4-2	TRBD1	TRBJ1-2	CASSQGRGLTSANYGYTF	TGTGCCAGCAGCCAAGGGAGGGGGCTGACCTCAGCTAACTATGGCTACACCTTC
once	TRBV19	TRBD1	TRBJ1-1	CASSVRQGENTEAFF	TGTGCCAGTAGTGTACGACAGGGAGAGAACACTGAAGCTTTCTTT
-	TRBV5-1	TRBD1	TRBJ2-7	CASSAGTGLEQYF	TGCGCCAGCAGCGCCGGGACAGGGCTCGAGCAGTACTTC
-	TRBV5-1	-	TRBJ1-4	CASSLSATGNEKLFF	TGCGCCAGCAGCTTGTCCGCGACGGGAAATGAAAAACTGTTTTTT
-	TRBV21-1	-	TRBJ2-5	CASPQGWQETQYF	TGTGCCAGCCCACAGGGATGGCAAGAGACCCAGTACTTC
-	TRBV6-5	-	TRBJ1-1	CASSRRQLSNTEAFF	TGTGCCAGCAGTAGGAGACAGTTATCGAACACTGAAGCTTTCTTT
-	TRBV10-1	-	TRBJ2-7	CATQSARSYEQYF	TGCGCCACCCAGAGTGCCCGATCCTACGAGCAGTACTTC
-	TRBV27	-	TRBJ1-6	CASGQGPGVVTPLHF	TGTGCCAGCGGCCAGGGGCCCGGGGTCGTTACACCCCTCCACTTT
-	TRBV5-1	TRBD2	TRBJ2-1	CASSPSGLAGGNEQFF	TGCGCCAGCAGCCCCTCGGGACTAGCGGGGGGTAATGAGCAGTTCTTC
-	TRBV29-1	-	TRBJ1-1	CSVGGIVNTEAFF	TGCAGCGTTGGTGGTATTGTGAACACTGAAGCTTTCTTT
-	TRBV28	-	TRBJ2-2	CASSLSLENTGELFF	TGTGCCAGCAGTTTATCCCTAGAAAACACCGGGGAGCTGTTTTTT
-	TRBV9	TRBD2	TRBJ2-3	CASSVGASGGDTQYF	TGTGCCAGCAGCGTAGGGGCTAGCGGGGGAGATACGCAGTATTTT
-	TRBV5-1	TRBD1	TRBJ2-2	CASSIGQGAGNTGELFF	TGCGCCAGCAGCATCGGACAGGGGGCGGGAAACACCGGGGAGCTGTTTTTT
-	TRBV28	TRBD2	TRBJ2-7	CASRSGGAGVSSYEQYF	TGTGCCAGCAGGTCCGGGGGAGCGGGGGTTTCCTCCTACGAGCAGTACTTC
-	TRBV10-3	TRBD1	TRBJ1-5	CAISLGTEENQPQHF	TGTGCCATCAGCCTAGGGACAGAGGAGAACCAGCCCCAGCATTTT